This TCR beta chain was sequenced for a study of T cell responses to AZD1222 COVID-19 vaccine. Method: immunoSEQ multiplex PCR; TCRdb's copy keeps in-frame clones and lacks some. The sample contains some 120,000 clones, around 87% of which appear only once. Germline V gene lookup returns CDR1 ENHRY and CDR2 SYGVKD. CDR3 length equals 16 residues. V shed 2 bases, J shed 5 bases, and the junction held 8 bases outside the gene matches. The analysis combined second doses at about 4 or about 12 weeks. Sample: peripheral blood, taken 28 days after the second AZD1222 dose. The rearrangement joins TRBV10-3 to TRBJ1-2, with TRBD1 identical over 10 bases. The TCR sequence derives from an adult who received the AZD1222 COVID-19 vaccine. The CDR3 region has the DNA TGTGCCATCAGTGAGACGGCCGGGACAGGGGCGTATGGCTACACCTTC. Its translation is CAISETAGTGAYGYTF.